These T cell receptor beta chains were read from a single sample in a study of T cells in Graves' hyperthyroidism and ophthalmopathy. TCRdb redid the calling of the multiplex PCR reads with MiXCR, one entry per CDR3 protein. The table lists over 150,000 distinct CDR3 sequences, about 17% of them singletons, with around 29% in the top ten. The sequenced sample consisted of blood. Source of these receptors: a woman in her forties or fifties with Graves' hyperthyroidism. Both conserved end residues are trimmed from each CDR3.

j_call v_call cdr3_aa
TRBJ2-7 TRBV7-9 ASSSFIAGGHDEQY
TRBJ1-1 TRBV29-1 SVDGAARSNTEAF
TRBJ1-2 TRBV28 ASSLPPPPLGDGYT
TRBJ2-2 TRBV5-1 ASSPEGQRNTGELF
TRBJ1-1 TRBV28 ASSPLFGGNTEAF
TRBJ2-3 TRBV6-1 ASRLPTSADTQY
TRBJ1-2 TRBV7-9 ASSLVGTQNNYGYT
TRBJ1-5 TRBV6-2/TRBV6-3 ASKTGMNQPQH
TRBJ2-2 TRBV18 ASSHRTVNTGELF
TRBJ1-2 TRBV4-1 ASRPGTGRSYT
TRBJ1-4 TRBV28 ASSPGNPNEKLF
TRBJ2-7 TRBV11-1 ASSLGPYGAYEQY
TRBJ1-2 TRBV7-9 ASSPIETAGYT
TRBJ2-7 TRBV9 ASSPGQHTYEQY
TRBJ2-1 TRBV7-9 ASSWDRGFSYNEQF
TRBJ2-3 TRBV29-1 SAGGTNGGDLTDTQY
TRBJ1-1 TRBV5-4 ASSLPGQGVEAF
TRBJ1-2 TRBV19 ASSIGRSYGYT
TRBJ1-4 TRBV7-6 ASSLGNWGANEKLF
TRBJ2-3 TRBV6-1 ASTRVAGGPLQY
TRBJ2-7 TRBV11-2 ASSKIQGGPYEQY
TRBJ2-1 TRBV12-3/TRBV12-4 ASSTGLSSYNEQF
TRBJ2-7 TRBV6-1 ASRPSPYEQY
TRBJ1-2 TRBV3-1 ASSQVGGRTLGYT
TRBJ1-1 TRBV27 ASSLSRPSVGTEAF
TRBJ1-1 TRBV3-1 ASSRAGVMPEAF
TRBJ2-7 TRBV7-2 ASSLGNFDEQY